The table lists the clone carrying this T cell receptor beta chain with many counts. Its antigen is currently unknown. Other DNA sequences in this specimen translate into the identical CDR3. This record comes from a study of metastatic and nonmetastatic thyroid tumors. Background on the study: For malignant and benign thyroid patients, tumor or nodule tissue and blood were the sources whose repertoires were compared. General study findings and limits: According to reports, the diversity of TCR beta was significantly higher in malignant thyroid tumors than in benign nodules, and this held in both blood and tumor samples.

Thyroid surgery was performed in patients who had received no treatment beforehand. Original processing notes: What underpinned the distant-metastasis classifier for papillary thyroid cancer was the set of CDR3 differences across clinicopathological groups. Using MiXCR, TCRdb reanalyzed the PCR reads. V and J calls and clone size were set by TCRdb, not the authors. Seen here are roughly 83,000 clones, 14% to 15% observed once, and the top ten hold 3.6%. The CDR3 runs to 12 residues. Deletions cut 3 bases from V and 7 bases from J, with 7 bases between. The germline CDR1 and CDR2 sequences are ENHRY and SYGVKD.

The rearrangement links TRBV10-3 to TRBJ1-5; no clear D. This clonotype was sampled from a female donor with papillary thyroid cancer or a benign thyroid nodule (not recorded which). Some clones in this sample may be carry-over from other donors' samples. The sample was blood. The CDR3 DNA follows: TGTGCCATCAGTGAACGGGAACAGCCCCAGCATTTT. Translation gives CAISEREQPQHF.